A single sample gave rise to the 28 T cell receptor beta chains below, sequenced in a study of blood T cell repertoires in COVID-19 (dated by TCRdb to 2018 to 2021). Library generation was performed with the immunoSEQ multiplex PCR assay. What TCRdb holds here is the immuneACCESS table cut down to in-frame rearrangements. Part of the clones is not present; checked against another copy, under half of the missing clones reflect an unresolved V gene, and the others are unexplained. This sample holds 250,000 to 350,000 clones; 75% to 90% were observed only once. 2.4% of the sample is in the top ten clones. The sequencing input was PBMCs or T cells enriched from blood (not recorded which). These receptors all stem from a woman between 18 and 29 years old who had recovered from COVID-19.

The CDR3 protein is CASSSRVNYGYTF. CDR3 DNA sequence: TGTGCCAGCAGCTCCCGGGTCAACTATGGCTACACCTTC. The chain carries TRBV7-3 and TRBJ1-2; D is uncertain. Germline CDR1 and CDR2: SGHTA and FQGTGA. The CDR3 has 13 amino acids. The ends were cut back, 4 bases at V and 2 bases at J, with 8 bases in the middle.

For the CDR3, the DNA is TGTGCCAGCTCACCACCGAGGGGACAGGGGGCATTTGGGACTGAAGCTTTCTTT. This codes for CASSPPRGQGAFGTEAFF. This sequence joins TRBV18 and TRBJ1-1; 12 bases are shared with TRBD1. The length of the CDR3 is 18 residues. V gave up 0 bases and J gave up 5 bases; unmatched junction bases: 10. Germline V lookup: CDR1 KGHSH, CDR2 LQKENI.

The CDR3 sequence: CASRNIAPSYEQYF. The DNA for the CDR3 is TGTGCCAGCCGAAATATAGCTCCCTCCTACGAGCAGTACTTC. The V gene is TRBV9, the J gene TRBJ2-7; D gene uncertain. CDR3 length equals 14 residues. Trimming pared 7 bases from V and 0 bases from J, leaving 14 bases between. Germline V gives CDR1 SGDLS, CDR2 YYNGEE. Combining the CDR3 with reference TRBV9 and TRBJ2-7 gives the whole variable domain DSGVTQTPKHLITATGQRVTLRCSPRSGDLSVYWYQQSLDQGLQFLIQYYNGEERAKGNILERFSAQQFPDLHSELNLSSLELGDSALYFCASRNIAPSYEQYFGPGTRLTVT.

The genes are TRBV6-4 and TRBJ1-1, with D possibly TRBD1 on 5 matching bases. In germline, CDR1 is MRHNA, CDR2 SNTAGT. The CDR3 has 14 residues. V was pared by 6 bases and J by 7 bases, with 18 bases between. CDR3: CASRQDSGLGEAFF. The DNA for the CDR3 is TGTGCCAGCAGGCAAGACAGTGGTTTAGGTGAAGCTTTCTTT.

The V and J genes are TRBV19 and TRBJ1-1, with 7 bases lining up with TRBD1. The CDR3 is 14 residues long. V lost 4 bases to trimming and J lost 3 bases; unmatched junction nucleotides: 5. CDR1 and CDR2 (germline): LNHDA, SQIVND (reference sequence). Written as DNA, the CDR3 is TGTGCCAGTAGTACGCAGGGGACAGACACTGAAGCTTTCTTT. The encoded protein is CASSTQGTDTEAFF.

The chain links TRBV4-1 to TRBJ1-2, with D possibly TRBD1 on 6 matching bases. The CDR3 covers 15 residues. Germline V gene sequence: CDR1 MGHRA, CDR2 YSYEKL. V was shortened by 7 bases and J by 2 bases, with 17 bases between the two germline ends. CDR3 coding DNA: TGCGCCAGCAACCTTATCGACAGGAGCAACTATGGCTACACCTTC. It yields the protein CASNLIDRSNYGYTF.

This rearrangement joins TRBV2 to TRBJ1-4; D might be TRBD1 (5 bases). The germline gives CDR1 SNHLY, CDR2 FYNNEI. V lost 3 bases and J 12 bases, leaving 14 bases between the germline ends. This CDR3 has 13 amino acids. The CDR3 DNA is TGTGCCAGCAGTGATCAAACAGGCTATCAACTGTTTTTT. Protein sequence: CASSDQTGYQLFF. Together with reference TRBV2 and TRBJ1-4, the CDR3 gives the full variable domain: EPEVTQTPSHQVTQMGQEVILRCVPISNHLYFYWYRQILGQKVEFLVSFYNNEISEKSEIFDDQFSVERPDGSNFTLKIRSTKLEDSAMYFCASSDQTGYQLFFGSGTQLSVL.

This clone was seen a single time. The rearrangement joins TRBV7-9 to TRBJ1-1; TRBD1 might be the D (5 bases). This CDR3 comprises 13 residues. Looked up from germline, CDR1 is SEHNR and CDR2 is FQNEAQ (reference sequence). V was clipped by 5 bases and J by 5 bases, with 12 bases between them. CDR3 in amino acids: CASSESGRTEAFF. For the CDR3, the DNA is TGTGCCAGCAGCGAATCAGGGAGGACTGAAGCTTTCTTT.

This clone has a single count. This chain uses TRBV7-9 with TRBJ1-6; TRBD1 agrees at 9 bases. This CDR3 has 16 amino acids. The junction had 10 bases not matched to a gene; V was cut back by 4 bases and J by 9 bases. Per germline, CDR1 SEHNR and CDR2 FQNEAQ (reference sequence). This CDR3 is CASSSWTGVVRSPLHF. The CDR3 nucleotides read TGTGCCAGCAGCTCTTGGACAGGGGTAGTGCGTTCACCCCTCCACTTT.

The genes are TRBV28 and TRBJ1-1; 8 bases are a match to TRBD1. Germline loops: CDR1 MDHEN, CDR2 SYDVKM. The CDR3 runs 14 residues. The J segment lost 5 bases and the V segment lost 4 bases, leaving 6 bases of the junction unmatched. The CDR3 loop reads CASSSLTGVTEAFF. The DNA for the CDR3 is TGTGCCAGCAGTTCCCTGACAGGGGTTACTGAAGCTTTCTTT.

The J gene is TRBJ2-2, the V gene TRBV19; D not resolved. The germline V gene encodes CDR1 LNHDA and CDR2 SQIVND (reference sequence). The V end was cut by 7 bases, the J end by 2 bases, with 8 bases between. This CDR3 contains 13 residues. CDR3 nucleotides: TGTGCCAGTATGAGCCCTAACACCGGGGAGCTGTTTTTT. Protein product: CASMSPNTGELFF.

The chain uses TRBV9 and TRBJ2-1; 8 nucleotides match TRBD2. This CDR3 has 14 amino acids. The ends lost 4 bases at V and 7 bases at J; junction bases unmatched: 7. The germline V gene has CDR1 SGDLS and CDR2 YYNGEE. The CDR3 sequence: CASSTRTSMNEQFF. The CDR3 DNA follows: TGTGCCAGCAGCACCCGGACTAGCATGAATGAGCAGTTCTTC.

This rearrangement joins TRBV3-1 (or the pseudogene TRBV3-2) to TRBJ2-5; D gene unclear. This CDR3 contains 13 residues. The V gene lost 0 bases and the J gene lost 7 bases, with 9 bases spanning the gap. Germline CDR1 is LGHDT and CDR2 is YNNKEL (reference sequence). CDR3 region: CASSQEGGRTQYF. CDR3 nucleotide sequence: TGTGCCAGCAGCCAAGAAGGCGGCCGGACCCAGTACTTC.

The gene calls are TRBV7-3 and TRBJ1-2; weak D call: TRBD1 (6 bases). Germline V gene data show CDR1 as SGHTA and CDR2 as FQGTGA. V was trimmed by 4 bases and J by 5 bases, leaving 14 bases between them. The CDR3 sequence is 14 residues long. CDR3 in DNA: TGTGCCAGCAGCTCCAGTCCCGGGACATATGGCTACACCTTC. This codes for CASSSSPGTYGYTF.

The V call is TRBV5-4, the J call TRBJ1-2; no firm D call. This CDR3 is built from 14 residues. Germline CDR1 is SGHNT and CDR2 is YYREEE (reference sequence). Trimming took off 2 bases at V and 2 bases at J, with 10 bases between the two ends. Written as DNA, the CDR3 is TGTGCCAGCAGCTTTGAGAGGGCCAACTATGGCTACACCTTC. This encodes CASSFERANYGYTF.

The genes are TRBV7-9 and TRBJ1-2, with TRBD1 as a possible D gene (6 bases). The ends were cut back, 5 bases at V and 5 bases at J, with 9 bases in the middle. Germline V CDR1 and CDR2: SEHNR, FQNEAQ (reference sequence). There are 12 residues in the CDR3. DNA for the CDR3: TGTGCCAGCAGCCCCGGACAGTATGGCTACACCTTC. Its translation is CASSPGQYGYTF.

The chain uses TRBV15 and TRBJ2-7; 16 bases fit TRBD2. Germline trimming cut 5 bases from V and 3 bases from J; bases unmatched to any gene: 16. This CDR3 has 20 residues. Looked up from germline, CDR1 is LNHNV and CDR2 is YYDKDF (reference sequence). The CDR3 DNA follows: TGTGCCACCAGCCGCCGAGGTAGTGGGACTAGCGGGGGGGAAGTCTACGAGCAGTACTTC. This translates into CATSRRGSGTSGGEVYEQYF.

This clone was observed a few times. In the same sample, other DNA sequences code for this CDR3. This chain uses TRBV27 with TRBJ1-2, with TRBD1 matching over 7 bases. This CDR3 comprises 12 residues. The germline V gene has CDR1 MNHEY and CDR2 SMNVEV (reference sequence). J gave up 5 bases and V 6 bases, and 3 bases lay outside the gene matches. CDR3 nucleotide sequence: TGTGCCAGCAGCACACAGGGGTATGGCTACACCTTC. It translates to CASSTQGYGYTF.

The chain has TRBV5-1 and TRBJ2-7; TRBD1 aligns across 10 bases. CDR3 length: 16 amino acids. V trimming: 2 bases; J trimming: 1 base; junction bases outside the gene matches: 6. CDR1 and CDR2 from the germline V gene are SGHRS and YFSETQ. The CDR3 sequence: CASSFGDRGRSYEQYF. In DNA form, the CDR3 reads TGCGCCAGCAGCTTCGGGGACAGGGGTCGTTCCTACGAGCAGTACTTC.

In DNA form, the CDR3 reads TGTGCCAGCAGTTTGATAGGGACTAGCGGGGGAGCAATCTCAGATACGCAGTATTTT. It encodes CASSLIGTSGGAISDTQYF. This chain connects TRBV27 to TRBJ2-3, with 14 bases lining up with TRBD2. CDR1 and CDR2 from the germline V gene are MNHEY and SMNVEV (reference sequence). After removal of 3 bases from V and 4 bases from J, the junction contained 12 bases not matched to a gene. The CDR3 totals 19 residues.

This sequence joins TRBV5-5 and TRBJ1-3, with a possible D match to TRBD1 (5 bases). V lost 2 bases, J lost 0 bases, and 12 bases lay in between. In germline, CDR1 is SGHKS, CDR2 YYEKEE (reference sequence). The CDR3 consists of 16 residues. In DNA, the CDR3 is TGTGCCAGCAGCTTCGACAGTCCCTACTCTGGAAACACCATATATTTT. Amino acids: CASSFDSPYSGNTIYF.

The rearrangement joins TRBV10-1 to TRBJ1-1, with TRBD1 matching over 9 bases. The CDR3 sequence is 16 residues long. Germline loops: CDR1 WNHNN, CDR2 SYGVQD (reference sequence). V lost 6 bases and J lost 2; bases outside the gene matches: 10. CDR3 region: CASSAGTGRENTEAFF. The CDR3 bases are TGCGCCAGCAGCGCCGGGACAGGGAGGGAAAACACTGAAGCTTTCTTT.

V and J are TRBV5-5 and TRBJ1-1, with D perhaps TRBD1 (5 bases). CDR1 and CDR2 from the germline V gene are SGHKS and YYEKEE (reference sequence). The V end was cut by 1 base, the J end by 1 base, with 14 bases between. The CDR3 extends over 16 amino acids. The CDR3 DNA reads TGTGCCAGCAGCTTGATGGGACGGGGGGAGAACACTGAAGCTTTCTTT. Translated: CASSLMGRGENTEAFF.

This chain joins TRBV6-5 and TRBJ1-2, with TRBD1 matching over 10 bases. J lost 3 bases, V lost 5 bases, and 3 bases had no gene match. The CDR3 extends over 14 amino acids. CDR1 is MNHEY, CDR2 SVGAGI, per germline. For the CDR3, the DNA is TGTGCCAGCAGTCGGGACAGGGGAGACTATGGCTACACCTTC. Translation: CASSRDRGDYGYTF.

The V gene is TRBV5-6, the J gene TRBJ1-6; D is uncertain. The V gene lost 4 bases and the J gene lost 7 bases, with 12 bases spanning the gap. Per germline, CDR1 SGHDT and CDR2 YYEEEE. The CDR3 is made up of 14 amino acids. The CDR3 coding sequence is TGTGCCAGCAGCACACAGCTCTTCAATTCACCCCTCCACTTT. The encoded protein is CASSTQLFNSPLHF. Supplemented by reference TRBV5-6 and TRBJ1-6, the full variable domain reads DAGVTQSPTHLIKTRGQQVTLRCSPKSGHDTVSWYQQALGQGPQFIFQYYEEEERQRGNFPDRFSGHQFPNYSSELNVNALLLGDSALYLCASSTQLFNSPLHFGNGTRLTVT.

The chain has TRBV19 and TRBJ1-2; no clear D gene. V was shortened by 9 bases and J by 4 bases, with 18 bases between the two germline ends. Germline V CDR1 and CDR2: LNHDA, SQIVND (reference sequence). This CDR3 has 14 residues. The CDR3 DNA reads TGTGCCAGCCGACTTAGGTCGGTGGGCTATGGCTACACCTTC. Translated: CASRLRSVGYGYTF.

This sequence joins TRBV27 and TRBJ2-2, with 9 bases identical to TRBD2. Looked up from germline, CDR1 is MNHEY and CDR2 is SMNVEV (reference sequence). V gave up 2 bases and J gave up 8 bases; unmatched junction bases: 6. There are 15 residues in the CDR3. The CDR3: CASSLGRLAAGELFF. The CDR3 bases are TGTGCCAGCAGTTTAGGCCGACTAGCGGCTGGGGAGCTGTTTTTT.

This chain uses TRBV14 with TRBJ2-1, with D perhaps TRBD2 (7 bases). The germline gives CDR1 SGHDN, CDR2 FVKESK. The CDR3 totals 16 residues. V was clipped by 4 bases and J by 4 bases, with 17 bases between them. The CDR3 spells CASSLWGRGPYNEQFF. CDR3 nucleotide sequence: TGTGCCAGCAGCCTCTGGGGGCGGGGGCCATACAATGAGCAGTTCTTC.